This T cell receptor beta chain was recovered during a study of T cell responses to AZD1222 COVID-19 vaccine. Study-wide findings and caveats: Most donors were white British, females outnumbered males, and clonal diversity was possibly underestimated. Only a handful of AZD1222 recipients, six or seven in all, had baseline seropositivity.

In the case of this clone: Its antigen is still unknown.

Germline loops: CDR1 LGHNT, CDR2 FRNRAP. V was trimmed by 5 bases and J by 1 base, leaving 2 bases between them. The CDR3 is made up of 11 amino acids. The assay was immunoSEQ multiplex PCR, and TCRdb's table has in-frame clones only and misses some. The repertoire consists of fewer than 120,000 clones, with around 82% occurring once and the leading ten covering roughly 5%. The sequencing here drew on peripheral blood, taken on day 0 of AZD1222 vaccination. The source of this sequence is an adult in good health. J is TRBJ1-1 and V is TRBV12-5; no clear D. The CDR3 is CASGQNTEAFF. In DNA form, the CDR3 reads TGTGCTAGTGGTCAGAACACTGAAGCTTTCTTT.